These 32 T cell receptor beta chains share one sample of origin, sequenced in a study of T-cell reconstitution after alpha-beta-depleted transplantation in children. Unique molecular identifiers were built into the TCRbeta library. TCRdb reanalysed the PCR reads using MiXCR and keeps one entry per CDR3 protein. The data hold about 160,000 distinct CDR3 sequences, with 11% observed a single time. This specimen consisted of PBMCs, obtained before TCRalphabeta/CD19-depleted stem cell transplant. Receptors originate from a boy between 2 and 10 years old with acute myeloid leukemia, due to receive a stem cell transplant.

This clonotype was counted ten times or more. The chain combines TRBV29-1 with TRBJ2-5, with 11 bases lining up with TRBD2. J lost 2 bases, V lost 4 bases, and 6 bases had no gene match. The CDR3 has 15 amino acids. Germline V gene sequence: CDR1 SQVTM, CDR2 ANQGSEA. The CDR3 DNA follows: TGCAGCGTTGCCCCACTAGCGGGAGATCAAGAGACCCAGTACTTC. Its translation is CSVAPLAGDQETQYF.

This clonotype was counted many times. The rearrangement links TRBV6-4 to TRBJ2-5, with 7 positions matching TRBD2. The germline V gene has CDR1 MRHNA and CDR2 SNTAGT. This CDR3 contains 13 residues. V gave up 3 bases and J gave up 2 bases; unmatched junction bases: 0. The CDR3 sequence is CASSEREQETQYF. CDR3 in DNA: TGTGCCAGCAGTGAGCGGGAGCAAGAGACCCAGTACTTC.

This clonotype was seen ten or more times. The chain carries TRBV20-1 and TRBJ2-1; TRBD2 agrees at 7 bases. The germline CDR1 and CDR2 sequences are DFQATT and SNEGSKA (reference sequence). J gave up 7 bases and V 0 bases, and 24 bases lay outside the gene matches. This CDR3 is 20 amino acids long. The CDR3 nucleotides are TGCAGTGCTAGAGATCTCGCCGGAGGAGCCGGGACTACCTTAGGAAATGAGCAGTTCTTC. Protein product: CSARDLAGGAGTTLGNEQFF.

This clonotype showed up many times. The rearrangement links TRBV7-2 to TRBJ2-7; D unclear. The germline V gene has CDR1 SGHTA and CDR2 FQGNSA. The CDR3 contains 14 residues. The V end was cut by 5 bases, the J end by 4 bases, with 15 bases between. Here the CDR3 DNA reads TGTGCCAGCAGCCTTAGCCCCACCACTTACGAGCAGTACGTC. Encoded protein: CASSLSPTTYEQYV.

The table lists this clonotype with many counts. This chain uses TRBV6-5 with TRBJ1-1; D gene unclear. V lost 2 bases and J 1 base, leaving 11 bases between the germline ends. Germline CDR1 and CDR2: MNHEY and SVGAGI. The CDR3 loop spans 15 amino acids. CDR3 protein: CASSYASVRNTEAFF. The CDR3, as DNA: TGTGCCAGCAGTTACGCCAGCGTCCGGAACACTGAAGCTTTCTTT.

Many counts were recorded for this clonotype. DNA for the CDR3: TGTGCCAGCAGCCTACCTTGGACGGTGAGCTCTGGAAACACCATATATTTT. Translated, it gives CASSLPWTVSSGNTIYF. V is TRBV5-5 and J is TRBJ1-3; D not resolved. The CDR3 is 17 residues long. CDR1 is SGHKS, CDR2 YYEKEE, per germline (reference sequence). With 4 bases removed from V and 0 bases from J, the gap between germline ends came to 17 bases.

This clonotype has a count of ten or more. V is TRBV29-1 and J is TRBJ2-7, with a weak D call TRBD2 (5 bases). Germline V lookup: CDR1 SQVTM, CDR2 ANQGSEA. V lost 7 bases to trimming and J lost 3 bases, with 10 bases between them. The CDR3 runs to 11 residues. The CDR3 protein is CSGGEGYEQYF. The CDR3 nucleotides read TGCAGCGGGGGAGAGGGCTACGAGCAGTACTTC.

The table lists this clonotype with many counts. V gene TRBV4-1 combines with J gene TRBJ2-7, with 11 positions matching TRBD2. CDR3 length: 17 amino acids. Looked up from germline, CDR1 is MGHRA and CDR2 is YSYEKL. With V trimmed by 3 bases and J by 3 bases, 10 bases remained unmatched. CDR3 residues: CASSHALKTSGDYEQYF. The CDR3 region has the DNA TGCGCCAGCAGCCATGCGCTGAAGACTAGCGGGGACTACGAGCAGTACTTC.

Ten or more counts support this clonotype. The chain links TRBV20-1 to TRBJ2-4; D uncertain. The CDR3 is 13 residues long. CDR1 and CDR2 from the germline V gene are DFQATT and SNEGSKA (reference sequence). Deletions cut 1 base from V and 0 bases from J, with 4 bases between. Here the CDR3 reads CSARAGAKNIQYF. The DNA for the CDR3 is TGCAGTGCTAGAGCGGGAGCCAAAAACATTCAGTACTTC.

This clonotype was seen many times. The chain employs TRBV20-1 and TRBJ1-1; no clear D. The CDR3 covers 13 residues. CDR1 and CDR2 from the germline V gene are DFQATT and SNEGSKA (reference sequence). V lost 6 bases and J lost 5, with 16 bases in between. Here the CDR3 DNA reads TGCAGTGCGACCGGGATACTGGAAACTGAAGCTTTCTTT. Translating gives CSATGILETEAFF.

This clonotype showed up many times. The CDR3 sequence is CASSLLGLAGGDEQFF. CDR3 DNA sequence: TGTGCCAGCAGTTTACTGGGACTAGCGGGGGGCGATGAGCAGTTCTTC. V is TRBV12-3 or TRBV12-4 and J is TRBJ2-1; TRBD2 agrees at 15 bases. The CDR3 spans 16 residues. J gave up 8 bases and V 2 bases, and 4 bases lay outside the gene matches.

This clonotype has at least ten counts. This chain links TRBV20-1 with TRBJ2-5, with 12 bases lining up with TRBD2. The CDR3 totals 14 residues. CDR1 is DFQATT, CDR2 SNEGSKA, per germline (reference sequence). V gave up 3 bases and J gave up 2 bases; unmatched junction bases: 1. In nucleotides, the CDR3 is TGCAGTGCTAGCCTAGCGGGGGGGCAAGAGACCCAGTACTTC. Translating gives CSASLAGGQETQYF.

There are many counts of this clonotype. The chain has TRBV12-3 or TRBV12-4 and TRBJ2-5, with D perhaps assigned TRBD1 or TRBD2 (5 bases each). CDR3 length: 15 residues. V was clipped by 3 bases and J by 2 bases, with 13 bases between them. CDR3 DNA: TGTGCCAGCAGTTTTGGGGACCACTATCAAGAGACCCAGTACTTC. Encoded protein: CASSFGDHYQETQYF.

Many counts were recorded for this clonotype. The chain couples TRBV4-1 to TRBJ2-3; D is unresolved. This CDR3 is 17 amino acids long. V lost 0 bases and J lost 8, with 21 bases in between. Germline-derived CDR1 and CDR2 are MGHRA and YSYEKL. As DNA, the CDR3 is TGCGCCAGCAGCCAAGATCTCAAGACTCCATATTCTTTTACGCAGTATTTT. It specifies CASSQDLKTPYSFTQYF.

The V call is TRBV12-3 or TRBV12-4, the J call TRBJ2-1; 7 bases line up with TRBD1. CDR3 length: 15 residues. J was trimmed by 4 bases and V by 6 bases; bases with no gene match: 9. The CDR3 DNA reads TGTGCCAGCAGCTTCCCGGGACAGACGTACAATGAGCAGTTCTTC. Amino acid sequence: CASSFPGQTYNEQFF.

This clonotype was seen repeatedly, ten times or more. The CDR3 bases are TGTGCCAGCAGTTTAGCGCAGGGGGCGCAGCCCCAGCATTTT. Translating gives CASSLAQGAQPQHF. V is TRBV12-3 or TRBV12-4 and J is TRBJ1-5; 8 positions agree with TRBD1. CDR3 size: 14 residues. The V and J ends lost 0 bases and 7 bases, in that order; junction bases with no gene match: 2.

This clonotype has a count of ten or more. The genes are TRBV20-1 and TRBJ2-3; 7 bases agree with TRBD2. Per germline, CDR1 DFQATT and CDR2 SNEGSKA (reference sequence). The CDR3 runs to 14 residues. Unmatched junction bases numbered 6, after V lost 1 base and J lost 5 bases. CDR3 in DNA: TGCAGTGCTAGAGTAGGGCGGGAGTTAGATACGCAGTATTTT. Amino acid sequence: CSARVGRELDTQYF.

This clonotype was detected many times. This chain uses TRBV20-1 with TRBJ2-7, with 8 bases matching TRBD2. The CDR3 has 14 residues. The V gene end was trimmed by 0 bases and the J gene end by 2 bases; junction bases not matched to a gene: 3. CDR1 and CDR2 (germline): DFQATT, SNEGSKA (reference sequence). The CDR3 region is CSARDSGATYEQYF. CDR3 DNA: TGCAGTGCTAGAGATAGCGGGGCCACCTACGAGCAGTACTTC.

This clonotype was counted at least ten times. V is TRBV5-6 and J is TRBJ1-3; D perhaps matches TRBD1 (5 bases). V lost 1 base to trimming and J lost 1 base, with 12 bases between them. The CDR3 contains 16 residues. The germline gives CDR1 SGHDT, CDR2 YYEEEE. The CDR3 loop is CASSLTQGGSGNTIYF. DNA of the CDR3: TGTGCCAGCAGCTTGACCCAGGGAGGATCTGGAAACACCATATATTTT. The full variable domain, completed using reference TRBV5-6 and TRBJ1-3, is DAGVTQSPTHLIKTRGQQVTLRCSPKSGHDTVSWYQQALGQGPQFIFQYYEEEERQRGNFPDRFSGHQFPNYSSELNVNALLLGDSALYLCASSLTQGGSGNTIYFGEGSWLTVV.

This clonotype has only a few counts. This chain's CDR3 is CASSGPSDEQFF. CDR3 DNA sequence: TGTGCCAGCAGCGGGCCTTCAGATGAGCAGTTCTTC. The chain links TRBV11-3 to TRBJ2-1; D unresolved. In germline, CDR1 is SGHNT, CDR2 YENEEA. The CDR3 is 12 amino acids. The V and J ends lost 5 bases and 8 bases respectively, with 10 bases between them.

This clonotype was found many times. V usage is TRBV29-1 and J usage is TRBJ2-1, with TRBD1 as a possible D gene (6 bases). There are 15 residues in the CDR3. V was trimmed by 7 bases and J by 6 bases, leaving 22 bases between them. Germline V gene sequence: CDR1 SQVTM, CDR2 ANQGSEA. The CDR3 sequence is CSAIATGWDANEQFF. CDR3 in DNA: TGCAGCGCCATTGCGACAGGCTGGGATGCCAATGAGCAGTTCTTC.

This clonotype was found many times. The chain has TRBV7-3 and TRBJ2-2; D possibly matches TRBD1 or TRBD2 (5 bases each). V lost 2 bases to trimming and J lost 7 bases, with 11 bases between them. The CDR3 contains 14 residues. Germline values: CDR1 SGHTA, CDR2 FQGTGA. CDR3 nucleotides: TGTGCCAGCAGCTTATATAATGGGGGCGGGGAGCTGTTTTTT. This gives the protein CASSLYNGGGELFF. The whole variable domain, remainder taken from reference TRBV7-3 and TRBJ2-2, is GAGVSQTPSNKVTEKGKYVELRCDPISGHTALYWYRQSLGQGPEFLIYFQGTGAADDSGLPNDRFFAVRPEGSVSTLKIQRTERGDSAVYLCASSLYNGGGELFFGEGSRLTVL.

The sample holds many counts of this clonotype. The chain couples TRBV15 to TRBJ1-2, with D possibly being TRBD1 (5 bases). This CDR3 is built from 14 residues. The germline CDR1 and CDR2 sequences are LNHNV and YYDKDF (reference sequence). V shed 1 base and J shed 4 bases, with 10 bases lying between them. For the CDR3, the DNA is TGTGCCACCAGCAGAGGTACAGACAGCTATGGCTACACCTTC. Protein: CATSRGTDSYGYTF.

This clonotype has ten or more counts. The chain combines TRBV9 with TRBJ2-3; no clear D gene. The length of the CDR3 is 15 residues. V lost 0 bases, J lost 2 bases, and 10 bases lay in between. Per the germline V gene, CDR1 is SGDLS and CDR2 is YYNGEE. The CDR3 region has the DNA TGTGCCAGCAGCGTAGAACGGATCCCCACAGATACGCAGTATTTT. This gives the protein CASSVERIPTDTQYF.

Only a few counts were recorded for this clonotype. The genes are TRBV5-1 and TRBJ2-1; 12 nucleotides match TRBD2. CDR3 length: 18 residues. With V trimmed by 1 base and J by 4 bases, 9 bases remained unmatched. The germline gives CDR1 SGHRS, CDR2 YFSETQ. CDR3 nucleotide sequence: TGCGCCAGCAGCTTGCCCCGGCCTAGCGGGGGGGGGTACAATGAGCAGTTCTTC. Amino acid sequence: CASSLPRPSGGGYNEQFF.

The V and J genes are TRBV6-5 and TRBJ2-7; 10 nucleotides agree with TRBD1. Germline V gene sequence: CDR1 MNHEY, CDR2 SVGAGI. CDR3 length: 16 amino acids. The trim removed 2 bases at V and 6 bases at J, leaving 10 bases unmatched. Written as DNA, the CDR3 is TGTGCCAGCAGTTACACTCGGGCGACAGGGGGCGGCGAGCAGTACTTC. It encodes CASSYTRATGGGEQYF.

This clonotype occurred many times. The V gene is TRBV24-1, the J gene TRBJ2-1; D might be TRBD2 (5 bases). V lost 3 bases and J 5 bases, leaving 13 bases between the germline ends. The CDR3 has 15 amino acids. Per germline, CDR1 KGHDR and CDR2 SFDVKD. The CDR3 protein is CATSDVTGINNEQFF. The CDR3 DNA sequence: TGTGCCACCAGTGATGTAACCGGGATAAACAATGAGCAGTTCTTC.

This clonotype was found many times. The chain joins TRBV20-1 to TRBJ1-2; D ambiguous. Trimming removed 6 bases from V and 2 bases from J, with 10 bases in between. Germline V gene data show CDR1 as DFQATT and CDR2 as SNEGSKA (reference sequence). The CDR3 is 12 amino acids. Here the CDR3 reads CSAKTPNYGYTF. The CDR3 nucleotides are TGCAGTGCCAAGACCCCGAACTATGGCTACACCTTC.

The chain joins TRBV2 to TRBJ2-5; TRBD2 agrees at 12 bases. The junction had 4 bases not matched to a gene; V was cut back by 7 bases and J by 1 base. The germline V gene has CDR1 SNHLY and CDR2 FYNNEI. This CDR3 is 15 amino acids long. CDR3 nucleotides: TGTGCCAGCATTTGGACTAGCGGGGTCCAAGAGACCCAGTACTTC. Translation gives CASIWTSGVQETQYF.

At least ten counts were recorded for this clonotype. This chain uses TRBV5-1 with TRBJ1-2, with TRBD1 identical over 7 bases. J was trimmed by 0 bases and V by 2 bases; bases with no gene match: 7. Germline assignment: CDR1 SGHRS and CDR2 YFSETQ. This CDR3 is built from 16 residues. Here the CDR3 DNA reads TGCGCCAGCAGCTTAGAAGGGACAGCGGCTAACTATGGCTACACCTTC. It yields the protein CASSLEGTAANYGYTF.

V and J are TRBV6-2 or TRBV6-3 and TRBJ1-6; 7 bases are a match to TRBD1. CDR3 length: 17 residues. The V segment lost 0 bases and the J segment 5 bases; nucleotides outside the gene matches: 7. Germline CDR1 is MNHEY and CDR2 is SVGEGT. CDR3 sequence reads: CASSYSLRGAHNSPLHF. CDR3 nucleotide sequence: TGTGCCAGCAGTTACTCTCTCAGGGGGGCCCATAATTCACCCCTCCACTTT.

With respect to this clonotype: This sequence may be a read error, since a much larger clone differs from it by one base. The rearrangement uses TRBV29-1 and TRBJ2-3, with D tentatively TRBD2 (5 bases). This CDR3 spans 11 amino acids. Germline V gives CDR1 SQVTM, CDR2 ANQGSEA. V lost 8 bases and J 6 bases, leaving 12 bases between the germline ends. CDR3 residues: CSSDCGDTQYF. CDR3 nucleotides: TGCAGCTCCGATTGCGGGGATACGCAGTATTTT.